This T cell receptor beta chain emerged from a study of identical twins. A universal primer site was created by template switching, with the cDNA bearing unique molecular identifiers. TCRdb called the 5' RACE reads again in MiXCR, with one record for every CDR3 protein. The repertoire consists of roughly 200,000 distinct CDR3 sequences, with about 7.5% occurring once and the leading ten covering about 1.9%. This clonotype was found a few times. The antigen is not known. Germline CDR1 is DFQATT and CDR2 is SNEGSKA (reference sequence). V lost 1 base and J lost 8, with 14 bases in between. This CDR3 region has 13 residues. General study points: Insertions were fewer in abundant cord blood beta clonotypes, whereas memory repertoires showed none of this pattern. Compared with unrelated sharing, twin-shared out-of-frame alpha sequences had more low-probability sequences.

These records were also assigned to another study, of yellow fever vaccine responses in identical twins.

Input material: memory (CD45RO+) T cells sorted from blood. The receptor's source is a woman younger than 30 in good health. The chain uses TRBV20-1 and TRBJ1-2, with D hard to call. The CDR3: CSARVDGSGGYTF. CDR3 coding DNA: TGCAGTGCTAGAGTCGACGGATCAGGAGGCTACACCTTC.